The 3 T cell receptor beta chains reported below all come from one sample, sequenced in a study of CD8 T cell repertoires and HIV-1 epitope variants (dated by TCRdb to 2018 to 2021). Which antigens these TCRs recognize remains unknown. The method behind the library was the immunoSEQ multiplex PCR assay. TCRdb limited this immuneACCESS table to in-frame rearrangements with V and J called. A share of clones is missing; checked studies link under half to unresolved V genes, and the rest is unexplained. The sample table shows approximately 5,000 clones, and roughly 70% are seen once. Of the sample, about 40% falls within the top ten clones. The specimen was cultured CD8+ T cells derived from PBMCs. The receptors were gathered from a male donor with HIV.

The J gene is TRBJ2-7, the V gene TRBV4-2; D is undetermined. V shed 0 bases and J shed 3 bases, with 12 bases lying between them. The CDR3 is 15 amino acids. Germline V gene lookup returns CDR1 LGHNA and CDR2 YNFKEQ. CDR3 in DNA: TGTGCCAGCAGCCAAGATTTCGGGTCCAGCTACGAGCAGTACTTC. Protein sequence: CASSQDFGSSYEQYF.

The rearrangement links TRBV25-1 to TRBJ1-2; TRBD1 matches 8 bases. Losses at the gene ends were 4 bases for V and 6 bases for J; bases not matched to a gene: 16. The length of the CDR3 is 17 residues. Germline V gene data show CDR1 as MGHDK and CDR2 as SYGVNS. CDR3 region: CASSARTGYGSDDGYTF. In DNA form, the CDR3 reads TGTGCCAGCAGTGCACGGACAGGGTACGGTTCCGACGATGGCTACACCTTC.

CDR3 in DNA: TGTGCCAGCAGCCCCTCCGACACTTACACTGAAGCTTTCTTT. This codes for CASSPSDTYTEAFF. V gene TRBV27 combines with J gene TRBJ1-1; no clear D. CDR3 length: 14 amino acids. CDR1 and CDR2 (germline): MNHEY, SMNVEV (reference sequence). V shed 6 bases and J shed 3 bases, with 14 bases lying between them.